This TCR beta chain was observed in a study of blood T cell repertoires in COVID-19. Some clones are missing from TCRdb's copy, which holds only in-frame ones; the method was immunoSEQ multiplex PCR. Among roughly 300,000 clones listed, around 86% were seen once. The CDR3 length is 12 residues. In germline, CDR1 is SGHNT, CDR2 YYREEE (reference sequence). Trimming left V 4 bases short and J 7 bases short, with 9 bases between. The chain carries TRBV5-4 and TRBJ2-1; D is ambiguous. The TCR originated in a woman aged 55-69 years with active or convalescent COVID-19. The sample taken for sequencing was peripheral blood. The CDR3 coding sequence is TGTGCCAGCAGCCGAAATGAGAATGAGCAGTTCTTC. Protein product: CASSRNENEQFF.